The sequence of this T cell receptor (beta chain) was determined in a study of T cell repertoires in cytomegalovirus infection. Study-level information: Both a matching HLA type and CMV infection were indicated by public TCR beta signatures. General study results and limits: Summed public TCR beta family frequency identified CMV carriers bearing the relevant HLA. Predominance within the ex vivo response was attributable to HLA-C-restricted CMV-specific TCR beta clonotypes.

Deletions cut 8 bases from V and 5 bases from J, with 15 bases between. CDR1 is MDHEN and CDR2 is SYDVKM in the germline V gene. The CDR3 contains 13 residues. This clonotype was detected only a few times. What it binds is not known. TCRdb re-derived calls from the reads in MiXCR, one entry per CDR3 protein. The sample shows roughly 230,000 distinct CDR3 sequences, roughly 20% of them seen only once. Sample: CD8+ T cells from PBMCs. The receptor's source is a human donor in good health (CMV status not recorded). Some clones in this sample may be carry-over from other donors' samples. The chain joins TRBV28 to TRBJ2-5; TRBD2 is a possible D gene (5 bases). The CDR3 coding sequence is TGTGCCAGCGGTGAACGGGGTAGGGAGACCCAGTACTTC. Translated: CASGERGRETQYF.